The 4 T cell receptor beta chains below come from one sample, sequenced in a study of cytomegalovirus exposure and HLA in healthy donors. Use of 60 Vbeta and 13 Jbeta primers characterized the PCR. Here immunoSEQ multiplex PCR was the method, and the copy in TCRdb shows in-frame clones only, minus some. Among about 180,000 clones, around 78% were seen once, and the ten largest hold about 2.9%. Sample: PBMCs. All receptors derive from a woman between 50 and 59 years old in good health and CMV-seropositive.

The chain employs TRBV7-9 and TRBJ1-5; 7 bases agree with TRBD1. Germline V gene lookup returns CDR1 SEHNR and CDR2 FQNEAQ (reference sequence). The CDR3 runs 14 residues. V lost 5 bases, J lost 3 bases, and 4 bases stayed unmatched. CDR3 coding DNA: TGTGCCAGCAGCAAGACAGGGAACAATCAGCCCCAGCATTTT. It is translated as CASSKTGNNQPQHF.

The genes are TRBV7-2 and TRBJ2-7; 14 positions match TRBD2. The CDR3 runs 16 residues. V shed 6 bases, J shed 4 bases, and the junction held 8 bases outside the gene matches. Germline V gene data show CDR1 as SGHTA and CDR2 as FQGNSA. CDR3 coding DNA: TGTGCCAGCAGTCCCGGACTAGCGGGAGGAATGTACGAGCAGTACTTC. It specifies CASSPGLAGGMYEQYF.

The chain has TRBV6-1 and TRBJ2-7; D unresolved. The CDR3 has 12 amino acids. V was trimmed by 1 base and J by 9 bases, leaving 10 bases between them. The germline V gene has CDR1 MNHNS and CDR2 SASEGT. DNA for the CDR3: TGTGCCAGCAGTGAAGACCGCGCCGGGCAGTACTTC. Translated, it gives CASSEDRAGQYF.

The chain links TRBV4-1 to TRBJ1-4; D not certain. CDR1 and CDR2 (germline): MGHRA, YSYEKL. V was pared by 0 bases and J by 11 bases, with 10 bases between. The CDR3 is 13 residues long. CDR3 loop: CASSQERAGKLFF. The CDR3 region has the DNA TGCGCCAGCAGCCAAGAAAGGGCGGGGAAACTGTTTTTT.